This T cell receptor beta chain is drawn from a study of T cell changes during pregnancy in multiple sclerosis. TCRdb's copy holds only in-frame clones and misses some; the assay was immunoSEQ multiplex PCR. The profile covers tens of thousands of clones, with around nine tenths appearing a single time and roughly 3.7% taken by the ten largest. This receptor was obtained from a female donor in good health, enrolled as a control in a pregnancy study. The sample was CD4+ T cells from peripheral blood mononuclear cells, taken in the first trimester of pregnancy.

CDR3 sequence (DNA): TGTGCCAGCAGCTTAGCGGGAGCCTCCGGGGAGCTGTTTTTT. It translates to CASSLAGASGELFF. The chain is built from TRBV27 and TRBJ2-2; 9 bases line up with TRBD2. Germline-derived CDR1 and CDR2 are MNHEY and SMNVEV (reference sequence). This CDR3 has 14 amino acids. With V trimmed by 6 bases and J by 6 bases, 5 bases remained unmatched.